Below are 6 T cell receptor beta chains sequenced from a single sample in a study of blood T cell repertoires in COVID-19. The repertoire was sequenced with immunoSEQ multiplex PCR; TCRdb's copy has only in-frame clones and lacks some. This table has approximately 250,000 clones, about 90% appearing once. The sequenced material came from PBMCs or T cells enriched from blood (not recorded which). All receptors derive from a woman in her thirties with acute COVID-19.

CDR3 bases: TGTGCCAGCGCGTGGGAGGGGCGGGCGAACACCGGGGAGCTGTTTTTT. Its translation: CASAWEGRANTGELFF. This chain connects TRBV2 to TRBJ2-2, with TRBD2 matching over 7 bases. Germline CDR1 reads SNHLY; CDR2 reads FYNNEI. After removal of 8 bases from V and 0 bases from J, the junction contained 9 bases not matched to a gene. CDR3 size: 16 residues.

The genes are TRBV29-1 and TRBJ1-1; 7 nucleotides align to TRBD1. Germline V gene lookup returns CDR1 SQVTM and CDR2 ANQGSEA. The trim removed 2 bases at V and 7 bases at J, leaving 13 bases unmatched. The CDR3 has 15 residues. CDR3 region: CSVEPWMGQLIEAFF. Written as DNA, the CDR3 is TGCAGCGTTGAACCTTGGATGGGACAGTTAATTGAAGCTTTCTTT.

The chain links TRBV19 to TRBJ2-7; D gene unclear. From germline, CDR1 is LNHDA and CDR2 SQIVND (reference sequence). The CDR3 is made up of 14 amino acids. V lost 1 base, J lost 4 bases, and 11 bases lay in between. CDR3 DNA sequence: TGTGCCAGTAGTATAGCTAGAATCGGGTACGAGCAGTACTTC. Its translation is CASSIARIGYEQYF.

This clone was recorded many times. The gene calls are TRBV9 and TRBJ2-2; D ambiguous. V was clipped by 4 bases and J by 4 bases, with 14 bases between them. This CDR3 region has 15 residues. The germline CDR1 and CDR2 sequences are SGDLS and YYNGEE. CDR3 DNA sequence: TGTGCCAGCAGCCAAAGTAGGAGTCGCACCGGGGAGCTGTTTTTT. Residues: CASSQSRSRTGELFF.

This clone was observed once. The chain recombines TRBV28 with TRBJ2-2; a possible D gene is TRBD1 (5 bases). The V end was cut by 8 bases, the J end by 5 bases, with 12 bases between. Germline V CDR1 and CDR2: MDHEN, SYDVKM. CDR3 length: 13 amino acids. The CDR3 sequence is CASSAPGTGELFF. CDR3 nucleotides: TGTGCCAGCTCCGCCCCAGGGACCGGGGAGCTGTTTTTT.

The V and J genes are TRBV6-5 and TRBJ1-1; possible D gene TRBD1, 6 bases. Germline V CDR1 and CDR2: MNHEY, SVGAGI. The CDR3 extends over 12 amino acids. V was clipped by 6 bases and J by 9 bases, with 14 bases between them. The CDR3 reads CASRGTGTQAFF. In DNA form, the CDR3 reads TGTGCCAGCAGAGGTACAGGGACGCAAGCTTTCTTT.